This TCR beta chain was sequenced for a study of beta chain features in type 1 diabetes. Study summary: Patients were similar to healthy donors in age and gender (as well as in cell yields). Notes on the study in general: Shorter TCRB CDR3s, moderately but significantly so, were found in Type 1 diabetes patients in all four CD4+ subsets. For patients, the naive, central memory and Treg TCRB repertoires appeared more alike than for healthy donors. A pattern of fewer insertions and more deletions at VDJ junctions was seen in type 1 diabetes patients.

Of note for this clone: The antigen remains unidentified.

Every isolated RNA sample was fully reverse transcribed, so sequencing captured expressed TCRB transcripts. Clones were read by immunoSEQ multiplex PCR, and TCRdb kept only the in-frame ones, dropping some. The table has under 500,000 clones, 30% seen once. The CDR3 is made up of 13 amino acids. V lost 3 bases and J lost 5; bases outside the gene matches: 2. CDR1 MGHDK and CDR2 SYGVNS come from the germline V gene. The sample was naive CD4+ T cells from blood. The chain is built from TRBV25-1 and TRBJ2-5, with 8 bases fitting TRBD1. This receptor was taken from a man in his late teens or twenties in good health. The CDR3 spells CASSDRGHETQYF. In DNA, the CDR3 is TGTGCCAGCAGTGACAGGGGGCACGAGACCCAGTACTTC.